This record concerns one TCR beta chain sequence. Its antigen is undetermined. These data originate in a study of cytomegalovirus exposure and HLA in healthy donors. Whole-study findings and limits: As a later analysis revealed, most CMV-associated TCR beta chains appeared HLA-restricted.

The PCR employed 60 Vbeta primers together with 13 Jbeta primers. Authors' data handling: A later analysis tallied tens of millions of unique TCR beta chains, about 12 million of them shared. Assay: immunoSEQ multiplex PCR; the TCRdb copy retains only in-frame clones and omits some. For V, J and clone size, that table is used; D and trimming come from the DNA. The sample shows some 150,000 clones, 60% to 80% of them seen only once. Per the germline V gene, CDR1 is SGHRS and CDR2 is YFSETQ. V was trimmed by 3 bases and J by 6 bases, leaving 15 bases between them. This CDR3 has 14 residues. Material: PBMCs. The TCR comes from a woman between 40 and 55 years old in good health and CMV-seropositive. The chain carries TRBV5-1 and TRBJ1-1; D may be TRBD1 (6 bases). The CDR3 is CASSSQGMSPEAFF. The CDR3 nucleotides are TGCGCCAGCAGCTCCCAGGGGATGTCCCCTGAAGCTTTCTTT. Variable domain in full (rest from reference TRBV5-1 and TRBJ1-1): KAGVTQTPRYLIKTRGQQVTLSCSPISGHRSVSWYQQTPGQGLQFLFEYFSETQRNKGNFPGRFSGRQFSNSRSEMNVSTLELGDSALYLCASSSQGMSPEAFFGQGTRLTVV.